This T cell receptor beta chain is from a study of blood T cell repertoires in COVID-19. This CDR3 has 17 amino acids. V gave up 4 bases and J gave up 9 bases; unmatched junction bases: 14. Per germline, CDR1 SGHTS and CDR2 YDEGEE. Some clones are missing from TCRdb's copy, which holds only in-frame ones; the method was immunoSEQ multiplex PCR. The repertoire includes over 400,000 clones, roughly 89% of them detected once, and 7.5% to 9.5% sits in the top ten. Seattle enrolled patients during active infection and tracked them longitudinally. The sample was peripheral blood. This chain connects TRBV5-8 to TRBJ2-1, with TRBD2 matching over 12 bases. This TCR derives from a woman aged 50 to 65 with COVID-19, enrolled during active disease. CDR3 protein: CASSDTIKLAGGIEQFF. For the CDR3, the DNA is TGTGCCAGCAGCGATACTATTAAACTAGCGGGGGGCATTGAGCAGTTCTTC.